Described below is a single T cell receptor (beta chain) sequence and its context. Germline V CDR1 and CDR2: KGHSH, LQKENI. V was cut by 3 bases and J by 2 bases, with 13 bases left in between. CDR3 size: 15 residues. The sample comes from a study of PD-L1 blockade in urothelial cancer. Study-wide background: Administration of atezolizumab to patients began in the mid-2010s, at 1,200 mg intravenously every 3 weeks. Prior regimens of chemotherapy numbered 0 to 3 per patient.

Noted time point: pretreatment peripheral blood. It was locally advanced or metastatic urothelial carcinoma that patients had. Spiking each PCR with synthetic TCR analog templates was performed. Sequenced by immunoSEQ multiplex PCR; TCRdb stores in-frame clones only, minus some. Among tens of thousands of clones, roughly 81% were seen once, and the ten largest hold 5.7%. The receptor's source is a man in his 70s with urothelial cancer. Sample: PBMCs, taken around atezolizumab (anti-PD-L1) treatment. The chain joins TRBV18 to TRBJ2-5, with D perhaps TRBD2 (6 bases). The DNA of the CDR3 is TGTGCCAGCTCACCCCCGGCGGGGAGGCAAGAGACCCAGTACTTC. It yields the protein CASSPPAGRQETQYF.